The present T cell receptor (beta chain) was sequenced within a study of blood T cell repertoires in COVID-19. Sequencing used immunoSEQ multiplex PCR; TCRdb keeps in-frame clones, though not all of them. In the table there are around 70,000 clones, about 90% of which are singletons. Germline V gene lookup returns CDR1 DFQATT and CDR2 SNEGSKA (reference sequence). This CDR3 region has 11 residues. J lost 5 bases, V lost 6 bases, and 2 bases had no gene match. The chain joins TRBV20-1 to TRBJ2-3; 7 nucleotides line up with TRBD1. This sequence was found in a human donor in a cohort sampled during active COVID-19. Sequences were obtained from peripheral blood. Here the CDR3 reads CSAYRGDTQYF. The CDR3 coding sequence is TGCAGTGCGTACAGGGGAGATACGCAGTATTTT.